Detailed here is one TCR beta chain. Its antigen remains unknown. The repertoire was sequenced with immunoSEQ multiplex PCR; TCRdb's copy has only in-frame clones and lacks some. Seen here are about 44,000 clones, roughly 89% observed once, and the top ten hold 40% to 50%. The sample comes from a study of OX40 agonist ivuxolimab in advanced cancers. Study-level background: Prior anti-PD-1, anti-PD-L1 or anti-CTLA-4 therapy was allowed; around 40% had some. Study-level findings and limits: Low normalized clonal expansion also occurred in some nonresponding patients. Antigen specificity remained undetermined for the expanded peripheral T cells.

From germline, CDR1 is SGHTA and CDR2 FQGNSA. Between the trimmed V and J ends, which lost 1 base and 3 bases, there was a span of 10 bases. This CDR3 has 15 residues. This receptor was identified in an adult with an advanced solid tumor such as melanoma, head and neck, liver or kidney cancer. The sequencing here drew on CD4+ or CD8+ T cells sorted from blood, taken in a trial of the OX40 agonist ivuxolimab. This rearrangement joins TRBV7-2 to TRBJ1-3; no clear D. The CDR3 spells CASSLGYGYGNTIYF. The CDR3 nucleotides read TGTGCCAGCAGCTTAGGTTATGGTTATGGAAACACCATATATTTT.